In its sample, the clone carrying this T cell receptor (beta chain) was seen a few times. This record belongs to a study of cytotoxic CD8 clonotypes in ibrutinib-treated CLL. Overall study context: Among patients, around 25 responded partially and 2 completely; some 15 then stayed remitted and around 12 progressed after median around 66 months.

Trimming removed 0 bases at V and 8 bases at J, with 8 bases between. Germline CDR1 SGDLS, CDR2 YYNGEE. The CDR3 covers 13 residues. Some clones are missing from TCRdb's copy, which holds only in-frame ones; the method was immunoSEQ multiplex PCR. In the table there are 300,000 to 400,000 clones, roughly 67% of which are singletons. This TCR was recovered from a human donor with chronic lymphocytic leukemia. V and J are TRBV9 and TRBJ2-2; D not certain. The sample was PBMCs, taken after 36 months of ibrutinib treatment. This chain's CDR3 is CASSVGIEGELFF. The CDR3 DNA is TGTGCCAGCAGCGTAGGAATTGAGGGGGAGCTGTTTTTT.